The 15 T cell receptor beta chains below were found in one sample sequenced in a study of T cell changes during pregnancy in multiple sclerosis. Profiling relied on immunoSEQ multiplex PCR, and the TCRdb table lists in-frame clones only, not all of them. This table holds fewer than 45,000 clones, more than 90% found once. The sample consisted of peripheral blood, taken in the third trimester of pregnancy. The receptors stem from a female donor in good health, enrolled as a control in a pregnancy study.

CDR3 bases: TGTGCCAGCTCAACCACCGCTAGCGGGAGGGCAAATGAGCAGTTCTTC. It translates to CASSTTASGRANEQFF. The chain links TRBV18 to TRBJ2-1; 12 nucleotides align to TRBD2. The CDR3 is made up of 16 amino acids. Per germline, CDR1 KGHSH and CDR2 LQKENI. Losses at the gene ends were 5 bases for V and 7 bases for J; bases not matched to a gene: 9.

The chain carries TRBV10-1 and TRBJ2-7; the D gene is possibly TRBD2 (5 bases). Germline-derived CDR1 and CDR2 are WNHNN and SYGVQD (reference sequence). The CDR3 covers 13 residues. Between the trimmed V and J ends, which lost 0 bases and 4 bases, there was a span of 7 bases. The CDR3 coding sequence is TGCGCCAGCAGTGAGTCGGGCGGGTACGAGCAGTACTTC. Residues: CASSESGGYEQYF.

The chain links TRBV2 to TRBJ2-7, with 8 bases aligning to TRBD2. Germline V gene sequence: CDR1 SNHLY, CDR2 FYNNEI. Trimming at V came to 3 bases and at J to 0 bases, leaving 4 bases not matched to a gene. This CDR3 spans 15 amino acids. The DNA for the CDR3 is TGTGCCAGCAGTGATCGGGGGGGAAGCTCCTACGAGCAGTACTTC. Protein sequence: CASSDRGGSSYEQYF. Drawing the rest from reference TRBV2 and TRBJ2-7, the complete variable domain is EPEVTQTPSHQVTQMGQEVILRCVPISNHLYFYWYRQILGQKVEFLVSFYNNEISEKSEIFDDQFSVERPDGSNFTLKIRSTKLEDSAMYFCASSDRGGSSYEQYFGPGTRLTVT.

The chain employs TRBV7-8 and TRBJ2-1; 10 positions match TRBD1. Germline CDR1 and CDR2: SGHVS and FQNEAQ. This CDR3 is built from 14 residues. The J segment lost 9 bases and the V segment lost 1 base, leaving 3 bases of the junction unmatched. The chain's CDR3 is CASSLGTGGGEQFF. For the CDR3, the DNA is TGTGCCAGCAGCTTAGGGACAGGGGGGGGTGAGCAGTTCTTC.

V is TRBV18 and J is TRBJ2-7, with D maybe TRBD2 (6 bases). V was shortened by 3 bases and J by 1 base, with 16 bases between the two germline ends. Germline CDR1 and CDR2: KGHSH and LQKENI. This CDR3 is 16 amino acids long. The CDR3 loop is CASSPAGWRESYEQYF. Here the CDR3 DNA reads TGTGCCAGCTCACCGGCAGGGTGGAGGGAATCCTACGAGCAGTACTTC.

The DNA of the CDR3 is TGTGCCAGCAGTGAAAGTCCCAGGGGGGTTAACTACGAGCAGTACTTC. Protein sequence: CASSESPRGVNYEQYF. This chain connects TRBV2 to TRBJ2-7; possible D gene TRBD1, 7 bases. This CDR3 contains 16 residues. V was cut by 2 bases and J by 3 bases, with 17 bases left in between. The V gene's germline CDR1 is SNHLY and CDR2 FYNNEI.

The gene calls are TRBV28 and TRBJ1-1; perhaps TRBD1 as D (6 bases). This CDR3 region has 14 residues. Per the germline V gene, CDR1 is MDHEN and CDR2 is SYDVKM. The chain's CDR3 is CASVTGTMNTEAFF. The CDR3 coding sequence is TGTGCATCGGTTACAGGGACCATGAACACTGAAGCTTTCTTT.

The chain recombines TRBV27 with TRBJ2-3, with D possibly TRBD2 on 6 matching bases. CDR3 length: 13 residues. V was cut by 4 bases and J by 6 bases, with 11 bases left in between. Germline V gene sequence: CDR1 MNHEY, CDR2 SMNVEV (reference sequence). DNA of the CDR3: TGTGCCAGCAGTTCTGGGGGGAAGGATACGCAGTATTTT. Its translation is CASSSGGKDTQYF.

The chain joins TRBV2 to TRBJ1-6; D is possibly TRBD1 (5 bases). This CDR3 is 15 amino acids long. CDR1 SNHLY and CDR2 FYNNEI come from the germline V gene. Trimming removed 0 bases from V and 7 bases from J, with 10 bases in between. CDR3 amino acids: CASSEAPAGNSPLHF. CDR3 nucleotide sequence: TGTGCCAGCAGTGAAGCGCCGGCAGGGAATTCACCCCTCCACTTT.

The chain couples TRBV6-5 to TRBJ1-6; 8 positions agree with TRBD1. V was pared by 5 bases and J by 7 bases, with 1 base of the junction left unmatched. This CDR3 spans 13 amino acids. CDR1 is MNHEY, CDR2 SVGAGI, per germline. The CDR3 DNA reads as TGTGCCAGCAGTACAGGGGGAAATTCACCCCTCCACTTT. Translating gives CASSTGGNSPLHF.

This chain joins TRBV7-9 and TRBJ2-3, with a tentative D call TRBD2 (6 bases). Between the trimmed V and J ends, which lost 5 bases and 0 bases, there was a span of 12 bases. The CDR3 contains 15 residues. Germline CDR1 reads SEHNR; CDR2 reads FQNEAQ (reference sequence). CDR3 sequence reads: CASSRGVLSTDTQYF. As DNA, the CDR3 is TGTGCCAGCAGCCGCGGGGTCCTAAGCACAGATACGCAGTATTTT. Full variable domain (missing parts from reference TRBV7-9 and TRBJ2-3): DTGVSQNPRHKITKRGQNVTFRCDPISEHNRLYWYRQTLGQGPEFLTYFQNEAQLEKSRLLSDRFSAERPKGSFSTLEIQRTEQGDSAMYLCASSRGVLSTDTQYFGPGTRLTVL.

This clone has a single count. The V call is TRBV6-1, the J call TRBJ2-7; 11 positions match TRBD2. The V and J ends lost 2 bases and 0 bases, in that order; junction bases with no gene match: 0. Germline CDR1 is MNHNS and CDR2 is SASEGT. The CDR3 length is 15 residues. The CDR3 loop reads CASSELAGGSYEQYF. In DNA, the CDR3 is TGTGCCAGCAGTGAACTAGCGGGAGGCTCCTACGAGCAGTACTTC.

The chain uses TRBV27 and TRBJ2-5; 7 bases map to TRBD1. V was clipped by 5 bases and J by 5 bases; unmatched bases: 5. This CDR3 region has 13 residues. CDR1 is MNHEY and CDR2 is SMNVEV in the germline V gene (reference sequence). CDR3 amino acids: CASSQTGWETQYF. The CDR3 DNA reads TGTGCCAGCAGTCAGACAGGGTGGGAGACCCAGTACTTC.

V is TRBV6-1 and J is TRBJ2-5, with 9 bases lining up with TRBD1. CDR1 is MNHNS, CDR2 SASEGT, per germline. CDR3 size: 14 residues. The trim removed 5 bases at V and 5 bases at J, leaving 6 bases unmatched. The CDR3 region has the DNA TGTGCCAGCAGTCTGGGACAGGGAAGGGAGACCCAGTACTTC. It specifies CASSLGQGRETQYF.

V usage is TRBV6-4 and J usage is TRBJ2-1; a weak D match, TRBD1 (7 bases). Germline V lookup: CDR1 MRHNA, CDR2 SNTAGT. The CDR3 is 15 amino acids. V shed 6 bases and J shed 6 bases, with 18 bases lying between them. CDR3 coding DNA: TGTGCCAGCAGCCAAGGAGGGGGCGAAAGCAATGAGCAGTTCTTC. This translates into CASSQGGGESNEQFF.